Listed below are T cell receptor beta chains from one sample, sequenced in a study of blood T cell repertoires in COVID-19. Libraries were prepared by immunoSEQ multiplex PCR; TCRdb keeps only in-frame clonotypes and omits some of them. The data contain hundreds of thousands of clones, around nine tenths of them seen just once; the ten biggest clones take up 6% to 6.5%. The specimen was PBMCs or T cells enriched from blood (not recorded which). All receptors derive from a woman between 35 and 50 years old who had recovered from COVID-19. The CDR3 runs from the conserved cysteine through the conserved F or W. The D gene is left open where the match is weak. Where a row states a size, it is once, few, many or the class of an expanded clone; other rows omit it.

clone size,J gene,V gene,D gene,CDR3 DNA,CDR3 protein
once,TRBJ1-6,TRBV2,.,TGTGCCAGCAGTGAAGCTAGATCACCCCTCCACTTT,CASSEARSPLHF
.,TRBJ2-3,TRBV24-1,TRBD1,TGTGCCACCAGTGATTTCGGACAGGGGGCTTTTTTCGCAGATACGCAGTATTTT,CATSDFGQGAFFADTQYF
.,TRBJ2-3,TRBV19,.,TGTGCCAGTAGTACTCGAGACGGGAAGGATACGCAGTATTTT,CASSTRDGKDTQYF
.,TRBJ2-1,TRBV25-1,.,TGTGCCAGCAGTGAACCCCACAGCTCCTACAATGAGCAGTTCTTC,CASSEPHSSYNEQFF
.,TRBJ1-2,TRBV28,.,TGTGCCAGCAGTTTTTTCACAGGGATTACCTATGGCTACACCTTC,CASSFFTGITYGYTF
.,TRBJ1-2,TRBV7-8,TRBD1,TGTGCCAGCAGTCGTCTCACCGGGGACAGCTATGGCTACACCTTC,CASSRLTGDSYGYTF
.,TRBJ2-5,TRBV7-9,.,TGTGCCAGCAGCTTAGGTCCTAGCACAGAGACCCAGTACTTC,CASSLGPSTETQYF
.,TRBJ2-1,TRBV20-1,.,TGCAGTGCTTTTACAGGGAATGAGCAGTTCTTC,CSAFTGNEQFF
.,TRBJ2-3,TRBV19,.,TGTGCCACCAACGAGCGGAGAGGGGATACGCAGTATTTT,CATNERRGDTQYF
.,TRBJ2-7,TRBV2,TRBD2,TGTGCCAGCACCCTGGGGAGGGGCGAGCAGTACTTC,CASTLGRGEQYF
.,TRBJ2-1,TRBV5-1,.,TGCGCCAGCAGCTTCGCCAGTAATGAGCAGTTCTTC,CASSFASNEQFF
.,TRBJ2-7,TRBV6-2/TRBV6-3,TRBD1,TGTGCCAGCAGTTACACCCGGACAGGGTTCGAGCAGTACTTC,CASSYTRTGFEQYF
.,TRBJ2-7,TRBV27,.,TGTGCCAGCAGTCCCCAGCTCCCGGGAGTCTACGAGCAGTACTTC,CASSPQLPGVYEQYF
.,TRBJ2-7,TRBV7-2,TRBD1,TGTGCCAGCAGCTTGACAGGGCGTGAGCAGTACTTC,CASSLTGREQYF
.,TRBJ2-3,TRBV28,TRBD2,TGTGCCAGCAGTTTAGATAGCGGGAGGATTTCGAATACGCAGTATTTT,CASSLDSGRISNTQYF
.,TRBJ1-2,TRBV6-5,.,TGTGCCAGCATCAATAGTACAGGGATTACATTC,CASINSTGITF
once,TRBJ2-6,TRBV23-1,TRBD1,TGCGCCAGCAGTCACCTACACCCTGGGACAGGACGTTTAGAGGCCAACGTCCTGACTTTC,CASSHLHPGTGRLEANVLTF
.,TRBJ1-6,TRBV5-1,TRBD1,TGCGCCAGCAACCCGCTAGGACAGGGAAGTTCACCCCTCCACTTT,CASNPLGQGSSPLHF
many,TRBJ2-5,TRBV6-6,.,TGTGCCAGCAGTTACTCTGCAGGGCCCCAAGAGACCCAGTACTTC,CASSYSAGPQETQYF
.,TRBJ1-5,TRBV6-2/TRBV6-3,.,TGTGCCAGCAGTTACGACAACCATCAGCCCCAGCATTTT,CASSYDNHQPQHF
.,TRBJ1-1,TRBV2,.,TGTGCCAGCAGGGCAGGGAACGGGAACACTGAAGCTTTCTTT,CASRAGNGNTEAFF
few,TRBJ2-3,TRBV5-3,.,TGTGCCAGAAGCTTGTCCCCAACATGTGATACGCAGTATTTT,CARSLSPTCDTQYF
.,TRBJ1-2,TRBV28,.,TGTGCCAGCAGTTTGAGGGCGGAGAATGGCTACACCTTC,CASSLRAENGYTF
.,TRBJ2-1,TRBV7-2,TRBD2,TGTGCCAGCAGCTTAGACTCGGGAGGGCTGGGCAATGAGCAGTTCTTC,CASSLDSGGLGNEQFF
.,TRBJ2-2,TRBV7-8,TRBD1,TGTGCCAGCAGCTCCACCGACAGGGGAAACACCGGGGAGCTGTTTTTT,CASSSTDRGNTGELFF
.,TRBJ2-7,TRBV3-1/TRBV3-2,TRBD1,TGTGCCAGCAGCCATAGGGACAGGGGGGATCGGTCAAAGTACTTC,CASSHRDRGDRSKYF
.,TRBJ2-5,TRBV27,.,TGTGCCAGCAGTTTATGGGTCAGGGCGGAGACCCAGTACTTC,CASSLWVRAETQYF
.,TRBJ2-2,TRBV7-9,.,TGTGCCAGCAGCACCCCGACTACCACGAACACCGGGGAGCTGTTTTTT,CASSTPTTTNTGELFF
.,TRBJ1-2,TRBV6-5,.,TGTGCCAGCAGCCCAGACAGTAGCTATGGCTACACCTTC,CASSPDSSYGYTF